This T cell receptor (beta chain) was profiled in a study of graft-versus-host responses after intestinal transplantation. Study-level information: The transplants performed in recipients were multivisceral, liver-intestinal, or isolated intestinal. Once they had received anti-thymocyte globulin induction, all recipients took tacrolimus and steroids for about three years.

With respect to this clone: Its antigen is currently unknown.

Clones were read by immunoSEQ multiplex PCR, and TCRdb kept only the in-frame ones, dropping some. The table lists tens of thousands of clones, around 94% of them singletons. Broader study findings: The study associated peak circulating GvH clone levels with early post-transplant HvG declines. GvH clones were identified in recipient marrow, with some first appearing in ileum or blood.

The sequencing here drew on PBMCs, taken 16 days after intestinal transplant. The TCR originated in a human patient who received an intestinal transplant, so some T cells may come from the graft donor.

CDR3 bases: TGTGCCAGCAGCCCCGAAGAGGCCTACAATGAGCAGTTCTTC. The encoded protein is CASSPEEAYNEQFF. V is TRBV7-3 and J is TRBJ2-1; unclear D gene. The CDR3 totals 14 residues. Germline assignment: CDR1 SGHTA and CDR2 FQGTGA. The V and J ends lost 5 bases and 2 bases respectively, with 10 bases between them.